Listed below are T cell receptor beta chains from one sample, sequenced in a study of tumor and adjacent non-tumor tissue in lung cancer. In TCRdb, the multiplex PCR reads were re-called with MiXCR into one record per CDR3 protein. The sample gives over 60,000 distinct CDR3 sequences, roughly 80% of which show up once; about an eighth is in the top ten. Input material: lung tumor tissue. The receptors originated from a woman between 45 and 60 years old with non-small cell lung cancer. The CDR3 runs from the conserved cysteine through the conserved F or W. D genes are given only for firm matches. Expanded clones are given a class, and other clones once, few, many or no size at all.

v_gene	j_gene	d_gene	abundance	len	CDR3nt	CDR3aa
TRBV28	TRBJ2-1	NA	many	17	TGTGCCAGCAGTTCGAGTGAGGGTGTGGGAGGATGGAATGAGCAGTTCTTC	CASSSSEGVGGWNEQFF
TRBV29-1	TRBJ2-5	NA	NA	16	NA	CSVARGSGRVGETLYF
TRBV20-1	TRBJ2-2	NA	NA	12	TGCAGTGTTAGAGCCCACACCGGGGTGCTGTTTTTT	CSVRAHTGVLFF
TRBV10-2	TRBJ2-7	TRBD2	NA	15	TGCGCCAGCAGTGTAGTAGCGGGAGGGTTCTACGAGCAGTATTTC	CASSVVAGGFYEQYF
TRBV4-2	TRBJ1-2	NA	NA	15	TGTGCCAGCAACCAGGGGAGAACCGTCAGTGGTGGCTACACCTTC	CASNQGRTVSGGYTF
TRBV19	TRBJ1-1	NA	NA	13	TGTGCCAGTACCAAAAGTCAGGGTACTGAAGCTTTCTTT	CASTKSQGTEAFF
TRBV7-9	TRBJ1-4	NA	NA	12	TGTGCCAGCAGCCTTCAGGCTGAAAAACTGTTTTTT	CASSLQAEKLFF
TRBV5-5	TRBJ1-2	NA	NA	15	TGTGCCAGCAGCTTGACCGCGACAGAAAGCTATGGCTACGCCTTC	CASSLTATESYGYAF
TRBV6-5	TRBJ2-3	NA	once	13	TGTGCCAGCAGCTCTGGTATGCCAGATATGCAATACTTT	CASSSGMPDMQYF
TRBV11-1	TRBJ2-7	NA	NA	15	TGTGCCAGCAGCCCTTGGGGTAGCGGTTTCCACGAGCAGTACTTC	CASSPWGSGFHEQYF
TRBV11-3	TRBJ2-5	TRBD1	NA	14	TGTGCCAGCAGCCGGGACAGGAACCGAGAGATCCAGTATTTC	CASSRDRNREIQYF
TRBV11-2	TRBJ1-2	NA	NA	15	TGTGCCAGCAGCGCGAACGTGGCTCCTAACTATGAGTACACCTTC	CASSANVAPNYEYTF
TRBV11-2	TRBJ2-5	NA	NA	11	TGTGCCTGCAGCTTGGGAGAGACCGAGTACTTC	CACSLGETEYF
TRBV6-6	TRBJ2-7	NA	NA	12	TGTGCCAGTAGTTACCGACTTTACGAGCTGTACTTC	CASSYRLYELYF
TRBV6-1	TRBJ1-2	TRBD1	NA	14	TGCGCCAGCATCCAGGACAGGGGAGCCCACGGATACACCTTC	CASIQDRGAHGYTF
TRBV4-2	TRBJ1-1	NA	NA	15	TGTGCCAGCAGCCAAGATCGGCATAAGAACACTCAAGCCTTCTTT	CASSQDRHKNTQAFF
TRBV29-1	TRBJ1-1	NA	NA	12	TGCAGCGTGTCAGAGGTGATGTTCGAAGCTTTCTTT	CSVSEVMFEAFF
TRBV4-1	TRBJ1-1	NA	NA	16	TGCGCCAACAGTCAAGACCAGTACCGAATGAACACTGAAGCTTTCTTT	CANSQDQYRMNTEAFF
TRBV20-1	TRBJ2-1	TRBD2	NA	14	TGCAGTGCTAGAGGCGTAGCGGGATATAATGAGCAGTTCTTC	CSARGVAGYNEQFF
TRBV20-1	TRBJ2-5	NA	NA	15	TGCAGTACTAGAGATCCGAGGCGGTCCGGGGAGACCCAGTACTTC	CSTRDPRRSGETQYF
TRBV11-2	TRBJ2-1	TRBD2	NA	17	TGTGCCGGCAGCCCAGAGGGCGGGGGAAGCTCCTACAATGAGCAGTTTTTC	CAGSPEGGGSSYNEQFF
TRBV20-1	TRBJ2-2	NA	NA	13	TGCAGTGTCGCCGTGGGGAACACCGGAGAGCTGTTTTTT	CSVAVGNTGELFF
TRBV11-2	TRBJ2-5	NA	NA	13	TGTGCCAGCCGTCCGACTGCGGCAGAGACCCGGTACTTC	CASRPTAAETRYF
TRBV28	TRBJ2-7	TRBD2	NA	15	TGTGCCAGCAGCGGCGGGGGACTGGGCAACCACGAGCAGTACTTC	CASSGGGLGNHEQYF
TRBV20-1	TRBJ1-2	NA	NA	11	TGCAGTGCTAAGCCGAAGGGCGACTACACCTTC	CSAKPKGDYTF
TRBV11-2	TRBJ2-2	NA	NA	15	TGTGCCAGCCGTCCCGGCAGGCGGAACACCGGGGAGCTGTTTTTT	CASRPGRRNTGELFF
TRBV4-1	TRBJ2-5	NA	once	17	TGCGTCAGCAGCCAAGGTGGCAGGGGAGGGGAAAGAGGGAGCCAGTACTTC	CVSSQGGRGGERGSQYF
TRBV7-2	TRBJ2-3	NA	few	12	TGTGCCAGCAGTCCATTCACAGATACGCAATATTTT	CASSPFTDTQYF
TRBV4-3	TRBJ2-5	NA	NA	16	TGCGCCAATAGCCAATTAGTATCTCTCCCACAAGAGACCCAGTATTTC	CANSQLVSLPQETQYF
TRBV5-6	TRBJ1-2	NA	NA	13	TGTACCAACAGCTTGGACACTAACTATGGCTACACCTTC	CTNSLDTNYGYTF
TRBV28	TRBJ1-2	NA	many	13	TGTGCCAGCAGTTTAGTGGCGTCCTATGGCTACACCTTC	CASSLVASYGYTF
TRBV20-1	TRBJ1-5	NA	few	12	TGTAGTACTAGGCAGGGCGGGCAGCCCCAGCATTTT	CSTRQGGQPQHF
TRBV4-3	TRBJ2-3	TRBD2	NA	14	TGCGCCAGAAGCCTCCTGACTAGCACAAATACGCAGTATTTT	CARSLLTSTNTQYF
TRBV24-1	TRBJ2-1	TRBD2	many	15	TGTGCCACCAGTGTTGGCGGGAGTAGGTACAATGAGCAGTTCTTC	CATSVGGSRYNEQFF
TRBV29-1	TRBJ2-6	NA	NA	15	TGCAGAGTTGTTGGAGCTAGCTCTGGGGCCAATGTCCTGACTTTC	CRVVGASSGANVLTF
TRBV30	TRBJ2-3	NA	NA	13	TGTGCCTGGACCGGGGTCTTCACAGATACGCTGTATTTT	CAWTGVFTDTLYF